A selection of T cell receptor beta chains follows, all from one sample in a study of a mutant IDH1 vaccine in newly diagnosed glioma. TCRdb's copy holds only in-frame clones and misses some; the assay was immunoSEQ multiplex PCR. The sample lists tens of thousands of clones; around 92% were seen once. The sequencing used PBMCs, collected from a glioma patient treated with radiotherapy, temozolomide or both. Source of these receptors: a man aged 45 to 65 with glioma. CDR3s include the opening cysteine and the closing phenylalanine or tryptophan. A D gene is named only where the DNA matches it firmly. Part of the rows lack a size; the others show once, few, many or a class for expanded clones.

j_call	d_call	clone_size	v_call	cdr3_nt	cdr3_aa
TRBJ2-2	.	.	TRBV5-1	TGCGCCAGCAGGACTGCACAGGCCCAGAACACCGGGGAGCTGTTTTTT	CASRTAQAQNTGELFF
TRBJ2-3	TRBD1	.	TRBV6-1	TGTGCCAGCTCCGGGACAGGGCGCACAGATACGCAGTATTTT	CASSGTGRTDTQYF
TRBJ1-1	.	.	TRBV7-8	TGTGCCAGCAGCTCCCACTGGACAGTGAACACTGAAGCTTTCTTT	CASSSHWTVNTEAFF
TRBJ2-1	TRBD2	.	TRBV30	TGTGCCTGGAGCGGGGGGTCCCATGAGCAGTTCTTC	CAWSGGSHEQFF
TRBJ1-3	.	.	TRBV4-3	TGCGCCAGCAGCCAAGATCGTCCGGCGGGGTCTGGAAACACCATATATTTT	CASSQDRPAGSGNTIYF
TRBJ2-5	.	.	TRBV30	TGTGCCTGGAGTGGTATGAGGGAGACCCAGTACTTC	CAWSGMRETQYF
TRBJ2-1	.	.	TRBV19	TGTGCCAGTAGTACTTTAGGGCAGTCCCGAATAAATGAGCAGTTCTTC	CASSTLGQSRINEQFF
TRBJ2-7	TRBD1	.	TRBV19	TGTGCCAGTAGTCCCTCCGGGACAGGGGGCGGCGAGCAGTACTTC	CASSPSGTGGGEQYF
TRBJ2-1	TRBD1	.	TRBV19	TGTGCCAGTAGCCGGGACAGATACAATGAGCAGTTCTTC	CASSRDRYNEQFF
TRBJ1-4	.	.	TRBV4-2	TGTGCCAGCAACCTTGGACAGACAACTAATGAAAAACTGTTTTTT	CASNLGQTTNEKLFF
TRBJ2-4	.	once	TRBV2	TGTGCCAGCAGCCTAGGGGGGCCCAAAAACATTCAGTACTTC	CASSLGGPKNIQYF
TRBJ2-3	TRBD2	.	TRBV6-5	TGTGCCAGCAGCCTTCGACTAGCGGAGGATACGCAGTATTTT	CASSLRLAEDTQYF
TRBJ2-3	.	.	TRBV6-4	TGTGCCAGCAGCGAGGGGGGAGGTGGCACAGATACGCAGTATTTT	CASSEGGGGTDTQYF
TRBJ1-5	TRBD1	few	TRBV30	TGTGCCTGGAGTACGGGACAGGGCAATCAGCCCCAGCATTTT	CAWSTGQGNQPQHF
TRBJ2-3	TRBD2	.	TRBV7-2	TGTGCCAGCAGCTTATCCGGGGGGAACACAGATACGCAGTATTTT	CASSLSGGNTDTQYF
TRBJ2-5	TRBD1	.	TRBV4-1	TGCGCCAGCAGTACCCAGGGACAGCAAGAGACCCAGTACTTC	CASSTQGQQETQYF
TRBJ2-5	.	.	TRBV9	TGTGCCAGCAGCGCCGGAGGACTGATAATACAAGAGACCCAGTACTTC	CASSAGGLIIQETQYF
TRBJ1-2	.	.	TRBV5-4	TGTGCCAGCAGCCCAGGAGGCCCCTATGGCTACACCTTC	CASSPGGPYGYTF
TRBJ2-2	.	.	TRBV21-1	TGTGCCAGCAGCAAAATGGGACTAGCGGGAAAATGGGTCGGGGAGCTGTTTTTT	CASSKMGLAGKWVGELFF
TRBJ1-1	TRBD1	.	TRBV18	TGTGCCAGCTCACCCTACCGGAAAGGGGGCCGGACTGAAGCTTTCTTT	CASSPYRKGGRTEAFF